One and the same sample provided the 26 T cell receptor beta chains below, sequenced in a study of beta chain features in type 1 diabetes. TCRB transcripts that were expressed got sequenced, as all of the isolated RNA had been reverse transcribed. Clones were read by immunoSEQ multiplex PCR, and TCRdb kept only the in-frame ones, dropping some. This table holds under 200,000 clones, 8.1% found once. Sequencing was done on a sample of central memory CD4+ T cells from blood. All receptors derive from a man aged 18-30 years in good health.

This clone was counted only a few times. The J gene is TRBJ1-2, the V gene TRBV5-4, with D unresolved. This CDR3 is built from 12 residues. Germline CDR1 and CDR2: SGHNT and YYREEE (reference sequence). V dropped 4 bases and J dropped 6 bases, with 10 bases sitting between them. The CDR3 here is CASSADRDGYTF. The DNA of the CDR3 is TGTGCCAGCAGCGCCGATAGAGATGGCTACACCTTC.

This clone was counted many times. The chain employs TRBV2 and TRBJ1-3, with 9 bases fitting TRBD1. The V gene's germline CDR1 is SNHLY and CDR2 FYNNEI. The CDR3 is made up of 15 amino acids. Trimming at V came to 6 bases and at J to 0 bases, leaving 3 bases not matched to a gene. In DNA form, the CDR3 reads TGTGCCAGCAGAGGACAGGGGCGCTCTGGAAACACCATATATTTT. The encoded protein is CASRGQGRSGNTIYF.

This clone was counted a few times. The gene calls are TRBV2 and TRBJ2-1; the D gene is possibly TRBD1 (6 bases). This CDR3 is 13 amino acids long. The germline gives CDR1 SNHLY, CDR2 FYNNEI. V was cut by 5 bases and J by 9 bases, with 14 bases left in between. This CDR3 is CASSITGSGEQFF. DNA of the CDR3: TGTGCCAGCAGTATAACAGGGAGCGGTGAGCAGTTCTTC.

This clone has at least ten counts. The chain links TRBV6-6 to TRBJ2-7; D may be TRBD1 (5 bases). This CDR3 is built from 14 residues. CDR1 is MNHNY, CDR2 SVGAGI, per germline (reference sequence). Trimming pared 4 bases from V and 0 bases from J, leaving 10 bases between. The CDR3 coding sequence is TGTGCCAGCAGTTCCGACAGAGACTCCTACGAGCAGTACTTC. Protein sequence: CASSSDRDSYEQYF.

This sequence joins TRBV10-3 and TRBJ2-7; 10 nucleotides match TRBD2. Germline assignment: CDR1 ENHRY and CDR2 SYGVKD. This CDR3 is built from 14 residues. Losses at the gene ends were 6 bases for V and 6 bases for J; bases not matched to a gene: 8. CDR3 amino acids: CAIRSAGGFIEQYF. CDR3 in DNA: TGTGCCATCAGATCAGCGGGAGGGTTCATCGAGCAGTACTTC.

This clone was counted between two and nine times. J is TRBJ2-1 and V is TRBV7-2; 10 bases match TRBD2. Germline trimming cut 3 bases from V and 6 bases from J; bases unmatched to any gene: 8. This CDR3 region has 16 residues. In germline, CDR1 is SGHTA, CDR2 FQGNSA. The CDR3 DNA reads TGTGCCAGCAGCTTTCAAGGTACTAGCGGGATCAATGAGCAGTTCTTC. This sequence encodes CASSFQGTSGINEQFF.

In nucleotides, the CDR3 is TGTGCCAGCATTACCGGGGGGGCTTCAGATACGCAGTATTTT. Protein: CASITGGASDTQYF. This chain joins TRBV5-5 and TRBJ2-3; 8 bases are a match to TRBD2. From germline, CDR1 is SGHKS and CDR2 YYEKEE (reference sequence). The V segment lost 6 bases and the J segment 4 bases; nucleotides outside the gene matches: 7. This CDR3 contains 14 residues. The full variable domain, in which reference TRBV5-5 and TRBJ2-3 provide the parts outside the CDR3, is DAGVTQSPTHLIKTRGQQVTLRCSPISGHKSVSWYQQVLGQGPQFIFQYYEKEERGRGNFPDRFSARQFPNYSSELNVNALLLGDSALYLCASITGGASDTQYFGPGTRLTVL.

This clone was picked up a small number of times. The V gene is TRBV30, the J gene TRBJ1-2; D possibly corresponds to TRBD1 (6 bases). V was trimmed by 0 bases and J by 4 bases, leaving 9 bases between them. The CDR3 sequence is 13 residues long. Germline CDR1 GTSNPN, CDR2 SVGIG (reference sequence). The CDR3 sequence is CAWSVQGTYGYTF. The CDR3 region has the DNA TGTGCCTGGAGTGTACAGGGAACCTATGGCTACACCTTC.

The chain combines TRBV28 with TRBJ1-1; 7 bases map to TRBD1. Germline V lookup: CDR1 MDHEN, CDR2 SYDVKM. The CDR3 has 14 residues. Trimming took 6 bases from V and 5 from J; bases not matched to a gene: 9. The CDR3 nucleotides read TGTGCCAGCAGACCACAGGGGATTGGTACTGAAGCTTTCTTT. Translating gives CASRPQGIGTEAFF.

In this sample, this clone turned up a few times. One end of the junction does not line up with germline, which may come from a read error. This chain joins TRBV5-5 and TRBJ1-2, with D unresolved. This CDR3 spans 14 amino acids. Germline V CDR1 and CDR2: SGHKS, YYEKEE (reference sequence). CDR3 in DNA: TGCGCCAGCAGCCAAGATCGCCAGGCAGGAGGCTACACCTTC. Translating it yields CASSQDRQAGGYTF.

This clone appeared a few times. V gene TRBV6-6 combines with J gene TRBJ1-2; 9 bases fit TRBD1. This CDR3 comprises 15 residues. CDR1 MNHNY and CDR2 SVGAGI come from the germline V gene (reference sequence). The trim removed 2 bases at V and 4 bases at J, leaving 5 bases unmatched. CDR3 in amino acids: CASSYRGQGVYGYTF. CDR3 sequence (DNA): TGTGCCAGCAGTTACAGGGGACAGGGCGTCTATGGCTACACCTTC.

V is TRBV5-6 and J is TRBJ1-4; a possible D gene is TRBD1 (5 bases). The germline V and J ends were trimmed by 3 bases and 3 bases, with 21 bases remaining between them. Germline-derived CDR1 and CDR2 are SGHDT and YYEEEE. The CDR3 has 18 residues. The CDR3 sequence is CASSSLIGAGMPNEKLFF. DNA for the CDR3: TGTGCCAGCAGCTCGCTCATAGGGGCAGGTATGCCTAATGAAAAACTGTTTTTT. Looking up the rest from reference TRBV5-6 and TRBJ1-4 gives the full variable domain: DAGVTQSPTHLIKTRGQQVTLRCSPKSGHDTVSWYQQALGQGPQFIFQYYEEEERQRGNFPDRFSGHQFPNYSSELNVNALLLGDSALYLCASSSLIGAGMPNEKLFFGSGTQLSVL.

This chain links TRBV7-2 with TRBJ2-3; 12 positions agree with TRBD2. Germline CDR1 reads SGHTA; CDR2 reads FQGNSA. This CDR3 has 15 amino acids. V gave up 8 bases and J gave up 4 bases; unmatched junction bases: 7. CDR3 loop: CASATSGGRADTQYF. The DNA of the CDR3 is TGTGCCAGCGCGACTAGCGGGGGAAGGGCAGATACGCAGTATTTT.

J is TRBJ2-3 and V is TRBV5-1; D is perhaps TRBD2 (6 bases). This CDR3 is built from 14 residues. Trimming left V 4 bases short and J 7 bases short, with 16 bases between. The V gene's germline CDR1 is SGHRS and CDR2 YFSETQ. Here the CDR3 reads CASSPGGATYTQYF. The CDR3 region has the DNA TGCGCCAGCAGCCCCGGAGGGGCTACATATACGCAGTATTTT.

For this clone: This sample includes further DNA sequences coding for the same CDR3. The chain has TRBV18 and TRBJ2-7; a weak D match, TRBD1 (6 bases). Germline CDR1 and CDR2: KGHSH and LQKENI. V was cut by 3 bases and J by 0 bases, with 6 bases left in between. There are 13 residues in the CDR3. The CDR3 sequence is CASSPDSSYEQYF. CDR3 sequence (DNA): TGTGCCAGCTCACCGGACAGCTCCTACGAGCAGTACTTC.

This clone has ten or more counts. The chain couples TRBV28 to TRBJ2-6; D unclear. The germline V and J ends were trimmed by 6 bases and 4 bases, with 13 bases remaining between them. This CDR3 region has 15 residues. Germline loops: CDR1 MDHEN, CDR2 SYDVKM. The CDR3 spells CASSLVSIGANVLTF. The CDR3 nucleotides are TGTGCCAGCAGCCTAGTCTCGATCGGGGCCAACGTCCTGACTTTC.

This clone came up a few times. V gene TRBV4-3 combines with J gene TRBJ1-6, with 10 bases identical to TRBD1. Germline trimming cut 2 bases from V and 8 bases from J; bases unmatched to any gene: 3. The germline gives CDR1 LGHNA, CDR2 YSLEER. The CDR3 sequence is 15 residues long. The CDR3 DNA follows: TGCGCCAGCAGCCAACGGGACAGGGGCCATTCACCCCTCCACTTT. Translation gives CASSQRDRGHSPLHF.

This clone was detected a few times. The chain couples TRBV7-2 to TRBJ1-1; 9 bases line up with TRBD1. The length of the CDR3 is 14 residues. The germline CDR1 and CDR2 sequences are SGHTA and FQGNSA. The V gene end was trimmed by 6 bases and the J gene end by 3 bases; junction bases not matched to a gene: 5. The CDR3 sequence: CASRAGTGYTEAFF. In DNA form, the CDR3 reads TGTGCCAGCAGGGCCGGGACAGGGTACACTGAAGCTTTCTTT.

This clone was counted many times. This sequence joins TRBV5-1 and TRBJ1-6; 11 nucleotides align to TRBD1. V dropped 4 bases and J dropped 5; count of bases not matched to a gene: 5. The CDR3 spans 16 residues. The germline CDR1 and CDR2 sequences are SGHRS and YFSETQ. The chain's CDR3 is CASSHGQGANNSPLHF. The CDR3 DNA follows: TGCGCCAGCAGCCACGGACAGGGGGCGAATAATTCACCCCTCCACTTT.

This clone was seen a few times. The rearrangement uses TRBV28 and TRBJ1-2; D is unclear. Deletions cut 2 bases from V and 8 bases from J, with 12 bases between. Germline lookup yields CDR1 MDHEN and CDR2 SYDVKM. The CDR3 spans 13 residues. In nucleotides, the CDR3 is TGTGCCAGCAGTTTAACAGAACTTTGGGGCTACACCTTC. Translating gives CASSLTELWGYTF.

The chain employs TRBV6-1 and TRBJ2-2; perhaps TRBD2 as D (6 bases). The CDR3 totals 15 residues. Trimming took 5 bases from V and 0 from J, leaving 10 bases between them. Germline CDR1 MNHNS, CDR2 SASEGT. The CDR3 DNA reads as TGTGCCAGCAGTCGTTCGGGGGCGAACACCGGGGAGCTGTTTTTT. This translates into CASSRSGANTGELFF.

The chain recombines TRBV9 with TRBJ1-1; tentative D call: TRBD1 (6 bases). V lost 4 bases and J 3 bases, leaving 16 bases between the germline ends. CDR1 SGDLS and CDR2 YYNGEE come from the germline V gene. This CDR3 has 15 amino acids. CDR3 sequence reads: CASSPVRGAYTEAFF. The CDR3 DNA reads as TGTGCCAGCAGCCCCGTCCGGGGGGCGTACACTGAAGCTTTCTTT.

CDR3 protein: CASSTPGLGANVLTF. Here the CDR3 DNA reads TGTGCCAGTAGTACTCCAGGGCTCGGGGCCAACGTCCTGACTTTC. The V and J genes are TRBV19 and TRBJ2-6; possibly TRBD1 for D (5 bases). The germline V gene encodes CDR1 LNHDA and CDR2 SQIVND (reference sequence). The CDR3 contains 15 residues. Trimming removed 4 bases from V and 4 bases from J, with 11 bases in between.

This clone turned up a few times. The V call is TRBV19, the J call TRBJ2-5; 7 bases map to TRBD1. The V gene's germline CDR1 is LNHDA and CDR2 SQIVND (reference sequence). The CDR3 extends over 14 amino acids. With V trimmed by 4 bases and J by 1 base, 3 bases remained unmatched. CDR3 in DNA: TGTGCCAGTAGTACGGGGACAGTCCAAGAGACCCAGTACTTC. Amino acids: CASSTGTVQETQYF.

This clone was detected only a few times. The chain has TRBV29-1 and TRBJ1-2; D is unresolved. The CDR3 has 14 amino acids. Trimming cost V 7 bases and J 1 base, with 16 bases left between them. Per the germline V gene, CDR1 is SQVTM and CDR2 is ANQGSEA. CDR3 bases: TGCAGCGCCCGACCTTCCGGGAGTAACTATGGCTACACCTTC. Translation gives CSARPSGSNYGYTF.

This clone was counted only a few times. This chain joins TRBV2 and TRBJ1-1; 7 bases map to TRBD1. From germline, CDR1 is SNHLY and CDR2 FYNNEI. The CDR3 sequence is 14 residues long. The trim removed 7 bases at V and 5 bases at J, leaving 10 bases unmatched. In DNA form, the CDR3 reads TGTGCCAGCAAACCCTTACAGGGGAGGACTGAAGCTTTCTTT. Translation: CASKPLQGRTEAFF.